The clone carrying this T cell receptor beta chain was detected ten times or more. What it binds is unknown. The sample belongs to a study of blood T cells in healthy people across ages. The second PCR ran roughly 6 to 12 cycles with a sample-barcoded 5' primer and J-beta primers. TCRdb re-analysed the 5' RACE reads in MiXCR, keeping a single row per CDR3 protein. The table has approximately 680,000 distinct CDR3 sequences, roughly 32% seen once; the top ten hold 15%. General study findings and limits: Diversity was higher, and naive CD4+ cells more numerous, in long-lived donors than in aged donors. Naive T cell percentage showed a strong correlation with TCR beta diversity.

The receptor's source is a woman older than 75 in good health. Specimen: blood.

This CDR3 reads CSVKPTGQYNEQFF. CDR3 DNA sequence: TGCAGCGTTAAACCCACGGGACAGTACAATGAGCAGTTCTTC. The chain employs TRBV29-1 and TRBJ2-1; 7 nucleotides agree with TRBD1. The V gene's germline CDR1 is SQVTM and CDR2 ANQGSEA. The CDR3 has 14 amino acids. V dropped 5 bases and J dropped 4; count of bases not matched to a gene: 8.